This TCR beta chain is from a study of cytotoxic CD8 clonotypes in ibrutinib-treated CLL. This clone was counted a few times. This CDR3 contains 14 residues. Germline values: CDR1 SGHTA, CDR2 FQGTGA. Unmatched junction bases numbered 2, after V lost 1 base and J lost 2 bases. TCRdb's copy holds only in-frame clones and misses some; the assay was immunoSEQ multiplex PCR. The sample yields approximately 320,000 clones, 60% to 80% seen once. This chain links TRBV7-3 with TRBJ2-7; 7 bases line up with TRBD1. This receptor was identified in a human donor with chronic lymphocytic leukemia. The sequenced sample was PBMCs, obtained after 36 months of ibrutinib treatment. The CDR3 DNA sequence: TGTGCCAGCAGCTTAAACAGGGGACCCTACGAGCAGTACTTC. Protein sequence: CASSLNRGPYEQYF. The whole variable domain, remainder taken from reference TRBV7-3 and TRBJ2-7, is GAGVSQTPSNKVTEKGKYVELRCDPISGHTALYWYRQSLGQGPEFLIYFQGTGAADDSGLPNDRFFAVRPEGSVSTLKIQRTERGDSAVYLCASSLNRGPYEQYFGPGTRLTVT.